This TCR beta chain was found in a study of cytomegalovirus exposure and HLA in healthy donors. Study-wide background: Early release data held 80 million to 100 million unique TCRs from HLA-typed donors.

The PCR ran on 60 Vbeta and 13 Jbeta primers. Sequencing was performed with immunoSEQ multiplex PCR; in TCRdb, only in-frame clones are kept and a portion is missing. The table lists about 190,000 clones. The CDR3 is made up of 12 amino acids. CDR1 MNHEY and CDR2 SVGAGI come from the germline V gene. The J segment lost 0 bases and the V segment lost 10 bases, leaving 2 bases of the junction unmatched. The chain is built from TRBV6-5 and TRBJ2-7; 8 nucleotides line up with TRBD2. Input material: PBMCs. The receptor's source is a woman aged 25-40 years in good health and CMV-seropositive. The CDR3 nucleotides read TGTGCCACGACTAGCGACTCCTACGAGCAGTACTTC. This encodes CATTSDSYEQYF.